This T cell receptor (beta chain) emerged from a study of read filtering for tumor transcriptome and immune sequencing. Overall study context: After DNase treatment, RNA was made into whole-transcriptome libraries. Whole-study findings and limits: This fraction held mixed bone marrow immune cells after CD138-negative sorting.

Germline V gives CDR1 SGHAT, CDR2 FQNNGV. This CDR3 is 11 amino acids long. About this clonotype itself: The antigen remains undetermined. A far more abundant clone sits one base away, making this likely a read error.

From roughly 390 ng of RNA, a library with molecular barcoded alpha/delta and beta/gamma adaptors was made. MiXCR, run by TCRdb on the reads, gives a single entry per CDR3 protein. The table has about 40,000 distinct CDR3 sequences, approximately 10% seen once. At the time of active disease, bone marrow was collected from every patient. This clonotype originated in a donor at least 40 years old with multiple myeloma. V usage is TRBV11-2 and J usage is TRBJ2-7; D may be TRBD2 (5 bases). Sequenced sample: a population of CD138-negative cells sorted from bone marrow. The CDR3 reads CVSSPGNEQYF. The CDR3 DNA reads as TGTGTCAGCAGCCCGGGAAACGAGCAGTACTTC.